The present T cell receptor beta chain was sequenced within a study of blood T cell repertoires in COVID-19. About the study: Researchers got acute and convalescent COVID-19 samples from the United States, Italy and Spain.

Trimming cost V 2 bases and J 7 bases; bases outside gene matches: 14. The CDR3 totals 17 residues. Germline V gene data show CDR1 as SEHNR and CDR2 as FQNEAQ (reference sequence). TCRdb keeps only in-frame clones here, not all; method: immunoSEQ multiplex PCR. In the table there are about 50,000 clones, roughly 82% of which are singletons. The sequence was obtained from a woman aged 55-69 years with acute or convalescent COVID-19. Sequencing was done on a sample of peripheral blood. This chain joins TRBV7-9 and TRBJ2-7; TRBD1 agrees at 10 bases. Here the CDR3 reads CASSLTTPRTGGGEQYF. DNA for the CDR3: TGTGCCAGCAGCTTAACAACCCCGAGGACAGGGGGAGGGGAGCAGTACTTC.